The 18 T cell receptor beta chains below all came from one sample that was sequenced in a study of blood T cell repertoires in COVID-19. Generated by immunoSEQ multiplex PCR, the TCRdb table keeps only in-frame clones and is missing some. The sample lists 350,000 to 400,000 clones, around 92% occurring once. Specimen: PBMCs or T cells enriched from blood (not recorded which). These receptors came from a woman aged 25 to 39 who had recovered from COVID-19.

The CDR3 region is CASKPRSGGFYNEQFF. The CDR3 DNA sequence: TGTGCCAGCAAACCTCGCAGCGGGGGGTTTTACAATGAGCAGTTCTTC. The rearrangement links TRBV7-2 to TRBJ2-1; TRBD2 aligns across 9 bases. The V segment lost 7 bases and the J segment 4 bases; nucleotides outside the gene matches: 11. Germline V gives CDR1 SGHTA, CDR2 FQGNSA. The CDR3 runs 16 residues.

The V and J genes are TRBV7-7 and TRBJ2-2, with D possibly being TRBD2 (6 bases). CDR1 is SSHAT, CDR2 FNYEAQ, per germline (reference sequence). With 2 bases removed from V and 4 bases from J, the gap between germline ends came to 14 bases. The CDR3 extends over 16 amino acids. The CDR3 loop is CASSLSGTVLTGELFF. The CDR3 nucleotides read TGTGCCAGCAGCTTATCCGGGACTGTCCTCACCGGGGAGCTGTTTTTT.

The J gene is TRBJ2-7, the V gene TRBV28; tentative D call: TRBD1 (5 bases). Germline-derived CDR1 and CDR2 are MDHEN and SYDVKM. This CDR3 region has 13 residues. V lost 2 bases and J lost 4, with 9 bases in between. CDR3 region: CASSLGAVYEQYF. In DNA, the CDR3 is TGTGCCAGCAGTTTAGGGGCGGTTTACGAGCAGTACTTC.

CDR3 sequence reads: CASSGLAVNEQFF. The DNA for the CDR3 is TGCGCCAGCAGCGGACTAGCGGTCAATGAGCAGTTCTTC. The chain is built from TRBV10-2 and TRBJ2-1, with 10 bases aligning to TRBD2. The CDR3 length is 13 residues. Germline V CDR1 and CDR2: WSHSY, SAAADI. J was trimmed by 6 bases and V by 6 bases; bases with no gene match: 2.

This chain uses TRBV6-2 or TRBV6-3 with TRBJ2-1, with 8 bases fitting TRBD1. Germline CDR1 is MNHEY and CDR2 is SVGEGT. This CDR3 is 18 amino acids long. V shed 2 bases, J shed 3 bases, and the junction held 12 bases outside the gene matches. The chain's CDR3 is CASSYRPVDRVVYNEQFF. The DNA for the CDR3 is TGTGCCAGCAGTTACCGACCAGTGGACAGGGTTGTCTACAATGAGCAGTTCTTC.

CDR3 bases: TGTGCCAGCAGCCAAGCCCACGTTGGTTCTACTAATGAAAAACTGTTTTTT. Amino acids: CASSQAHVGSTNEKLFF. The V and J genes are TRBV7-2 and TRBJ1-4; unclear D gene. Germline CDR1 reads SGHTA; CDR2 reads FQGNSA. The germline V and J ends were trimmed by 5 bases and 2 bases, with 18 bases remaining between them. CDR3 length: 17 amino acids.

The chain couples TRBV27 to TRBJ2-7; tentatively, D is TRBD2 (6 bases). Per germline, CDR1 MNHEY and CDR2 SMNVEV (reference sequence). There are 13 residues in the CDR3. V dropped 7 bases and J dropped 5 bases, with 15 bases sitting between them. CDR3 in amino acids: CASTDGSHHEQYF. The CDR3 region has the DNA TGTGCCAGCACTGACGGGAGTCACCACGAGCAGTACTTC.

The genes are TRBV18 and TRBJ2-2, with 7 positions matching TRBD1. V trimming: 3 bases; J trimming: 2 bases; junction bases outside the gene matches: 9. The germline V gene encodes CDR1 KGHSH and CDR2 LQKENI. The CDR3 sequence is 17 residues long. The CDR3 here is CASSPDSGTVNTGELFF. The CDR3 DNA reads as TGTGCCAGCTCACCCGATTCCGGGACAGTAAACACCGGGGAGCTGTTTTTT.

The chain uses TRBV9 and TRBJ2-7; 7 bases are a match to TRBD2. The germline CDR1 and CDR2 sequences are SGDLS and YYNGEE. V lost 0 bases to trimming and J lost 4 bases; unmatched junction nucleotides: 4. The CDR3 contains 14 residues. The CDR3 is CASSVGLAAYEQYF. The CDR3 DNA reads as TGTGCCAGCAGCGTAGGGCTAGCGGCATACGAGCAGTACTTC.

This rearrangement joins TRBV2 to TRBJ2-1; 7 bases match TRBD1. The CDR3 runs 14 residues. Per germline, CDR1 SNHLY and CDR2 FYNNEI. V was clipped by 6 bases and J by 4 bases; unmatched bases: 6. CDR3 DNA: TGTGCCAGCAGACTCAGACAGGGTTACAATGAGCAGTTCTTC. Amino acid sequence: CASRLRQGYNEQFF. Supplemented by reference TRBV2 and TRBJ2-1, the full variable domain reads EPEVTQTPSHQVTQMGQEVILRCVPISNHLYFYWYRQILGQKVEFLVSFYNNEISEKSEIFDDQFSVERPDGSNFTLKIRSTKLEDSAMYFCASRLRQGYNEQFFGPGTRLTVL.

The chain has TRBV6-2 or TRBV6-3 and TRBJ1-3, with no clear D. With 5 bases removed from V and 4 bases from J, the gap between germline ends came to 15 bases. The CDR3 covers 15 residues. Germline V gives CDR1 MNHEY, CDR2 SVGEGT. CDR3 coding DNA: TGTGCCAGCAGTCGGCCCCAGCGCTCGGGAAACACCATATATTTT. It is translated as CASSRPQRSGNTIYF.

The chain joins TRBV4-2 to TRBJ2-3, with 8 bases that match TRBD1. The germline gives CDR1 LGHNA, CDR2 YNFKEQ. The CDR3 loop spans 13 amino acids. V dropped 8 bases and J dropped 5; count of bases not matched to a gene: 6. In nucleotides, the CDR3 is TGTGCCAGCTGGGGGACAGGCGAAGATACGCAGTATTTT. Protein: CASWGTGEDTQYF.

As DNA, the CDR3 is TGTGCCAGCAGCCTTATCACAGGGGGCAGGAATCAGCCCCAGCATTTT. Its translation is CASSLITGGRNQPQHF. The V call is TRBV28, the J call TRBJ1-5; 9 bases map to TRBD1. Germline V gives CDR1 MDHEN, CDR2 SYDVKM. The CDR3 extends over 16 amino acids. V shed 6 bases and J 4 bases; nucleotides not matched to a gene: 10.

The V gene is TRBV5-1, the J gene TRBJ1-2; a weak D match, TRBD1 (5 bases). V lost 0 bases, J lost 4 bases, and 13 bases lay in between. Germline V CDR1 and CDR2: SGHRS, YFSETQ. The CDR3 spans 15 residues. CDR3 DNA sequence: TGCGCCAGCAGCTTGGGTCAGGGCTCCGTCTATGGCTACACCTTC. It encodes CASSLGQGSVYGYTF.

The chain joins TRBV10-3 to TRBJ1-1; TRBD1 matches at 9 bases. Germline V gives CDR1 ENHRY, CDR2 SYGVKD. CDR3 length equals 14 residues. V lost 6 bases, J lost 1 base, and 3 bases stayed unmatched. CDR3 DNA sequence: TGTGCCATCAGGTCGGGACAGGGGAACACTGAAGCTTTCTTT. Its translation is CAIRSGQGNTEAFF.

The chain's CDR3 is CASSSAATDYQPQHF. The CDR3 DNA sequence: TGTGCCAGCAGTTCCGCGGCGACAGATTATCAGCCCCAGCATTTT. The chain joins TRBV27 to TRBJ1-5; D might be TRBD1 (5 bases). Trimming pared 4 bases from V and 5 bases from J, leaving 15 bases between. There are 15 residues in the CDR3. CDR1 and CDR2 (germline): MNHEY, SMNVEV (reference sequence).

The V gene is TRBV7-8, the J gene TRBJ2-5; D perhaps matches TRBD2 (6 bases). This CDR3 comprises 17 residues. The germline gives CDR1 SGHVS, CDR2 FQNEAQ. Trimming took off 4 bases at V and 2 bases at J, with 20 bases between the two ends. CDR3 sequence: CASSSGSGTGLQETQYF. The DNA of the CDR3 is TGTGCCAGCAGCTCAGGATCAGGGACTGGGCTACAAGAGACCCAGTACTTC.

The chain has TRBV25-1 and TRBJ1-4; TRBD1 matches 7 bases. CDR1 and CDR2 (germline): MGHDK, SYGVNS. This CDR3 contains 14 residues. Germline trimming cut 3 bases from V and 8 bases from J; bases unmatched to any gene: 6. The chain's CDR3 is CASSDVRGIEKLFF. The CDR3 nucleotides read TGTGCCAGCAGTGACGTCAGGGGGATCGAAAAACTGTTTTTT.